This T cell receptor (beta chain) was documented in a study of blood T cell repertoires in COVID-19. Study-wide background: From the United States, Italy and Spain came samples of acute and convalescent COVID-19. The analysed material was cDNA or gDNA that came from T cells, B-cell-depleted T cells, or PBMCs.

Methods used by the authors: Estimation of nucleated cell counts relied on the amplification of reference gene primers. Profiling relied on immunoSEQ multiplex PCR, and the TCRdb table lists in-frame clones only, not all of them. The V and J calls and clone size come from that table; D and trimming were worked out from the DNA. In the table there are about 160,000 clones, approximately 83% of which are singletons. With 0 bases clipped from V and 6 bases from J, the junction kept 3 bases outside the gene matches. Germline lookup yields CDR1 MNHEY and CDR2 SVGEGT. The CDR3 runs 16 residues. This clone was detected many times.

The TCR comes from a man between 65 and 85 years old with acute or convalescent COVID-19. The chain has TRBV6-2 or TRBV6-3 and TRBJ2-2; 11 bases fit TRBD1. The specimen was peripheral blood. The CDR3 protein is CASSYSEDRGPGELFF. The DNA for the CDR3 is TGTGCCAGCAGTTACTCCGAGGACAGGGGGCCCGGGGAGCTGTTTTTT.